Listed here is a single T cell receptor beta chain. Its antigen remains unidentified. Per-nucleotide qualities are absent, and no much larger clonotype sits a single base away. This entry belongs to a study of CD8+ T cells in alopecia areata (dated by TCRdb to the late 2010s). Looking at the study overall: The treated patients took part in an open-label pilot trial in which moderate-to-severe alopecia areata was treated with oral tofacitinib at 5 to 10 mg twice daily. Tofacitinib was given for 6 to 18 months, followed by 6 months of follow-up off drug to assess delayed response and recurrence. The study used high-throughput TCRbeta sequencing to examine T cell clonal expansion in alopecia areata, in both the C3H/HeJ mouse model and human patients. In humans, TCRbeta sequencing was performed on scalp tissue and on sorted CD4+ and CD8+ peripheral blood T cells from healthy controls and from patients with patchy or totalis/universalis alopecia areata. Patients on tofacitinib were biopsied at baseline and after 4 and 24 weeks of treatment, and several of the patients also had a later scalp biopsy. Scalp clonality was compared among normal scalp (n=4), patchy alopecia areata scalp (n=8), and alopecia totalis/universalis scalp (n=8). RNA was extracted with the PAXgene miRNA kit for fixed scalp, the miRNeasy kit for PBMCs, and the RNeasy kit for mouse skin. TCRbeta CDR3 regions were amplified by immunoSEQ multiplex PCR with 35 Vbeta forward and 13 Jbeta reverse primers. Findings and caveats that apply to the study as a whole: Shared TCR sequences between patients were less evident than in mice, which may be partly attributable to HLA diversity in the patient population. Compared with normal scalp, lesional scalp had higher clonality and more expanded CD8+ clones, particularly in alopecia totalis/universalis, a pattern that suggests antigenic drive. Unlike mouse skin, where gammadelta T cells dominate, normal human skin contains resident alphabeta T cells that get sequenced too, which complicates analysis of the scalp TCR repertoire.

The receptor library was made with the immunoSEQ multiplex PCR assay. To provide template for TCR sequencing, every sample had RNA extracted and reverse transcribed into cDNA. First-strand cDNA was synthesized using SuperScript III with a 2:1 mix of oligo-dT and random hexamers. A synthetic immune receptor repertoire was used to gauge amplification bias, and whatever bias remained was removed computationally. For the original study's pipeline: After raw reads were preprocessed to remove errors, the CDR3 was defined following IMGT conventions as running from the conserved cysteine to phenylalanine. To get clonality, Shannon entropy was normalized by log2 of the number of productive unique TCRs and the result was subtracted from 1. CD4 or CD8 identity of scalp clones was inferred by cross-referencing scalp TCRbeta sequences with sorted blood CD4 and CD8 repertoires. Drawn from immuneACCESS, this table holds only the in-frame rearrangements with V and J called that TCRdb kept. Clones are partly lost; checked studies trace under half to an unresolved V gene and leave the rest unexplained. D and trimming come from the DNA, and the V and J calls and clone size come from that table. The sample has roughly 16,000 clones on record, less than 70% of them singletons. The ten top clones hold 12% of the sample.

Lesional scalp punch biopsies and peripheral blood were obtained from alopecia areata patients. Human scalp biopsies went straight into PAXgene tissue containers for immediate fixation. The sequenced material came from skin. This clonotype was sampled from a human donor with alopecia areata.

For the CDR3, the sequence is CASSPRFSRHYEQYF. The DNA reads TGTGCCAGCAGCCCACGTTTTTCTCGACACTACGAGCAGTACTTC. In this chain, TRBV7-2 is recombined with TRBJ2-7, with an unclear D gene assignment. There are 15 amino acids in the CDR3, from cysteine to phenylalanine inclusive. The sequence is cut down to CDR3 DNA, 45 bases in frame from base 1. Trimming costs V 5 bases and J 3 bases, and their ends lie 17 bases apart. CDR1 and CDR2 were assigned from the germline V gene as SGHTA and FQGNSA.